This T cell receptor (beta chain) was sequenced for a study of CD8+ T cells in alopecia areata (dated 2018 in TCRdb). Study-wide context: The treated patients, all with moderate-to-severe alopecia areata, were enrolled in an open-label pilot trial of oral tofacitinib given at 5 to 10 mg twice daily. Patients received tofacitinib for 6 to 18 months and were then followed off drug for 6 months to check for delayed response and recurrence. For the treated patients, the SALT score, which quantifies what percentage of scalp surface area is affected, served as the measure of disease severity. In both human patients and the C3H/HeJ mouse model, the study applied high-throughput TCRbeta sequencing to look at T cell clonal expansion in alopecia areata. Scalp tissue and sorted CD4+ and CD8+ peripheral blood T cells from patchy and totalis/universalis alopecia areata patients and from healthy controls were covered by human TCRbeta sequencing. Biopsies were taken from tofacitinib-treated patients at baseline and again at 4 and 24 weeks into treatment, and several of those patients also had a later scalp biopsy. Scalp clonality was compared among normal scalp (n=4), patchy alopecia areata scalp (n=8), and alopecia totalis/universalis scalp (n=8). RNA came from the PAXgene miRNA kit for fixed scalp, the miRNeasy kit for PBMCs, and the RNeasy kit for mouse skin. TCRbeta CDR3 regions were amplified by immunoSEQ multiplex PCR with 35 Vbeta forward and 13 Jbeta reverse primers.

The paper's findings and limits, for the study overall: Because the treated cohort was small and had just a single nonresponder, larger studies are needed to establish links between baseline CD8+ expansion and response. Unlike mouse skin, where gammadelta T cells dominate, normal human skin contains resident alphabeta T cells that get sequenced too, which complicates analysis of the scalp TCR repertoire. Compared with normal scalp, lesional scalp had higher clonality and more expanded CD8+ clones, particularly in alopecia totalis/universalis, a pattern that suggests antigenic drive. Tofacitinib significantly decreased scalp clonality and the number of expanded CD8+ clones among the top 100 scalp clones. Many expanded lesional clones were found to persist in scalp and blood during tofacitinib treatment, and relapse after treatment cessation may be partly explained by this persistence. Compared with mice, TCR sequences shared between patients were less clear, possibly partly because of HLA diversity across the patient population.

Notes on this clone: Its antigen remains unidentified. No qualities accompany the bases; no much larger clone lies one base away.

To prepare the library, the immunoSEQ multiplex PCR assay was applied. RNA was extracted from all samples and reverse transcribed into cDNA as template for TCR sequencing. SuperScript III was used to make first-strand cDNA, primed with a 2:1 mix of oligo-dT and random hexamers. Amplification bias was assessed with a synthetic immune receptor repertoire, and residual bias was removed computationally. Per the original workflow: After raw reads were preprocessed to remove errors, the CDR3 was defined following IMGT conventions as running from the conserved cysteine to phenylalanine. Clonality was calculated as 1 minus Shannon entropy normalized by log2 of the number of productive unique TCRs. Whether scalp clones were CD4 or CD8 was inferred by matching scalp TCRbeta sequences against CD4 and CD8 repertoires sorted from blood. TCRdb provides this immuneACCESS table in a form limited to in-frame rearrangements. Some clones are lacking; in checked studies, under half of them reflect an unresolved V gene, and why the rest are absent is not known. Clonal size and the V and J genes are those of that table, whereas D and trimming came from the DNA. For this sample there are approximately 160,000 clones; roughly 60% appear just once. The leading ten clones occupy about 14% of the sample.

This sample's time point label indicates: 20 to 30 weeks on oral tofacitinib. What the treatment or condition label conveys for this sample: oral pan-JAK inhibitor, 5-10 mg twice daily. Lesional scalp punch biopsies and peripheral blood were obtained from alopecia areata patients. PBMCs were separated by density centrifugation and stained for CD3, CD4 and CD8, after which CD4+ and CD8+ T cells were sorted on a FACSAria. CDR1 and CDR2 are read off the germline V gene as WSHSY and SAAADI. V has 8 bases trimmed and J has 0 bases trimmed; junction bases matching no gene number 7. The CDR3 runs 16 residues from the cysteine to the phenylalanine. Solely the CDR3 DNA is kept, with 48 bases framed from the first base.

The chain couples TRBV10-2 to TRBJ2-6; 7 nucleotides in the junction match TRBD1. The sequencing used CD4+ T cells sorted from blood, collected at week 24, from a patient treated with tofacitinib. This clonotype was sampled from a human donor with alopecia areata. The CDR3 region reads CASDRAPSSGANVLTF. The DNA sequence is as follows: TGCGCCAGCGACAGGGCTCCTAGCTCTGGGGCCAACGTCCTGACTTTC.